The T cell receptor (beta chain) under discussion was sequenced for a study of vaccination and CD4 T cells after COVID-19. Study information: A median of approximately 96 days (range 35 to 161) separated diagnosis from post-COVID sampling. Study-wide results and caveats: From a median of roughly 21 to 38, SARS-CoV-2-reactive clonotypes increased, though not significantly.

The study sequenced cultured CD4+ T cell DNA using the Oncomine TCR Beta short-read assay. TCRdb re-called the PCR reads through MiXCR, storing one row per CDR3 protein. The table includes around 19,000 distinct CDR3 sequences, more than 50% detected once. Trimming at V came to 8 bases and at J to 5 bases, leaving 14 bases not matched to a gene. Germline V gene lookup returns CDR1 SNHLY and CDR2 FYNNEI. This CDR3 has 15 residues. With regard to this clonotype: Its matching antigen is unknown.

Described treatment: roughly 10-day PBMC culture with coronavirus spike peptide pools or control peptides (ViraFEST assay). ViraFEST grew antigen-specific T cells using peptide pools, then sequenced TCRs. Sequencing was carried out using CD4+ T cells from blood, cultured in vitro. This sequence was found in a human donor who had recovered from COVID-19. The chain employs TRBV2 and TRBJ2-5; 7 bases line up with TRBD2. As DNA, the CDR3 is TGTGCCAGCTCACGGACTAGTGGGGCGGGGGAGACCCAGTACTTC. Translation gives CASSRTSGAGETQYF.